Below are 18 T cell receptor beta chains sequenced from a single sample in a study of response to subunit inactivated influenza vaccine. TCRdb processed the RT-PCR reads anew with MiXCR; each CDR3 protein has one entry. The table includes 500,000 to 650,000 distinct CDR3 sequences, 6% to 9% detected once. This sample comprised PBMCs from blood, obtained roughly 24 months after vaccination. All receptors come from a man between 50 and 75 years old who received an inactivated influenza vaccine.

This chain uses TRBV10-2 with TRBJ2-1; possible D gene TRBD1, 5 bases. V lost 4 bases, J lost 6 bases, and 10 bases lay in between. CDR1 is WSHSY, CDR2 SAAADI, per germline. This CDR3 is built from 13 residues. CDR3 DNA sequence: TGCGCCAGCAGTGTGGGGCTTCCCAATGAGCAGTTCTTC. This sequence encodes CASSVGLPNEQFF.

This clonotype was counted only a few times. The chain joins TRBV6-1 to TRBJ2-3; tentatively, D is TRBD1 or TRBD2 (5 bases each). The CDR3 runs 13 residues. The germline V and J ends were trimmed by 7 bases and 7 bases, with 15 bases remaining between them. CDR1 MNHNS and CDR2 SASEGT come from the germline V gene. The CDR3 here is CASTAGGGNTQYF. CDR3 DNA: TGTGCCAGCACCGCGGGTGGGGGAAATACGCAGTATTTT.

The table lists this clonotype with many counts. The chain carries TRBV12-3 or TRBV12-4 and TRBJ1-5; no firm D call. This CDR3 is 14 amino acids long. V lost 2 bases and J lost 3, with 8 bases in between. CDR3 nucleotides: TGTGCCAGCAGTTTATTGGGTCCCAATCAGCCCCAGCATTTT. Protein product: CASSLLGPNQPQHF.

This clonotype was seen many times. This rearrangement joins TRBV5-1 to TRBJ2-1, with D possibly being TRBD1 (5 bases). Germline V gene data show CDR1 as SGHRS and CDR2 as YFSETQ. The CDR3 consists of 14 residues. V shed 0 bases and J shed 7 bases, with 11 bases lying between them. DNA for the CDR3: TGCGCCAGCAGCTTGGCCCGTCCAGGGAATGAGCAGTTCTTC. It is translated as CASSLARPGNEQFF.

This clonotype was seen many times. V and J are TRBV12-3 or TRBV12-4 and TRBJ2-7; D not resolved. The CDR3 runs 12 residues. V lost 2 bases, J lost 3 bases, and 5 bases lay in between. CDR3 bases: TGTGCCAGCAGTTTAAACCACTACGAGCAGTACTTC. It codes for CASSLNHYEQYF.

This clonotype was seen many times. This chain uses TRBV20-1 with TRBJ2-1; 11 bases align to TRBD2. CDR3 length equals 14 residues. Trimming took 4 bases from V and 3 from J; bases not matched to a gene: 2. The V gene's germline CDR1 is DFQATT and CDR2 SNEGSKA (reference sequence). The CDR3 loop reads CSAKTSGSYNEQFF. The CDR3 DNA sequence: TGCAGTGCTAAAACTAGCGGGAGCTACAATGAGCAGTTCTTC.

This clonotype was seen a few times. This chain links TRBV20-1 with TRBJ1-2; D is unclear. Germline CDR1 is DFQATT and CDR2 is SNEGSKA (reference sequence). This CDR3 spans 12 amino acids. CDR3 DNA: TGCAGCGCGGGATCCTTTGGCTATGGCTACACCTTC. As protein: CSAGSFGYGYTF.

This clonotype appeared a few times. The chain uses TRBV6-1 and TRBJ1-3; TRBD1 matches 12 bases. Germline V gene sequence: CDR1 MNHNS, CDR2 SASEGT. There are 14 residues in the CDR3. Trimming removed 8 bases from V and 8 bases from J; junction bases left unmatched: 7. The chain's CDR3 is CASRGQGATDTIYF. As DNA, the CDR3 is TGTGCCAGCCGGGGACAGGGGGCGACGGACACCATATATTTT.

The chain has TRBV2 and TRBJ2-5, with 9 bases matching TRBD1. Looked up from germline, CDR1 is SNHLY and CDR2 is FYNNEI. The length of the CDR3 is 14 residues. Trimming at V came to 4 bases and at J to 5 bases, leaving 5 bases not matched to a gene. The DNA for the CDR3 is TGTGCCAGCAGTGGACAGGGGGTTTTGGAGACCCAGTACTTC. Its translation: CASSGQGVLETQYF.

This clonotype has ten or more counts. The CDR3 DNA is TGTGCCAGCAGTTTATCGGGACTAGCGGGGGTTTCGTTCACAGATACGCAGTATTTT. This gives the protein CASSLSGLAGVSFTDTQYF. The rearrangement joins TRBV28 to TRBJ2-3; 14 bases map to TRBD2. Germline V gene sequence: CDR1 MDHEN, CDR2 SYDVKM. Trimming at V came to 1 base and at J to 2 bases, leaving 8 bases not matched to a gene. The CDR3 consists of 19 residues.

This CDR3 is CSARAGTGIYGYTF. The CDR3 DNA reads TGCAGTGCTAGGGCCGGGACAGGGATCTATGGCTACACCTTC. The chain carries TRBV20-1 and TRBJ1-2; 9 nucleotides align to TRBD1. Germline V lookup: CDR1 DFQATT, CDR2 SNEGSKA (reference sequence). The CDR3 extends over 14 amino acids. Germline trimming cut 3 bases from V and 4 bases from J; bases unmatched to any gene: 6.

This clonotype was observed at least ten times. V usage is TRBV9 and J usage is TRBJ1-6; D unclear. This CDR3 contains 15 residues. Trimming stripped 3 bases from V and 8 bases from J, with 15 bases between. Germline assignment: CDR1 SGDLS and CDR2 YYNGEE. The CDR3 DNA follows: TGTGCCAGCAGCGCGTACGGGCGTGGAGATTCACCCCTCCACTTT. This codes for CASSAYGRGDSPLHF.

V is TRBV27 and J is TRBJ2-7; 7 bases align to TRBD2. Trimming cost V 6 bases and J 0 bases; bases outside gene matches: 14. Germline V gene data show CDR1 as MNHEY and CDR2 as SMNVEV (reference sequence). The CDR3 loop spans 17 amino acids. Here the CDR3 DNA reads TGTGCCAGCAGCCCCAATGCGGGAGTATACGCCTCCTACGAGCAGTACTTC. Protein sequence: CASSPNAGVYASYEQYF.

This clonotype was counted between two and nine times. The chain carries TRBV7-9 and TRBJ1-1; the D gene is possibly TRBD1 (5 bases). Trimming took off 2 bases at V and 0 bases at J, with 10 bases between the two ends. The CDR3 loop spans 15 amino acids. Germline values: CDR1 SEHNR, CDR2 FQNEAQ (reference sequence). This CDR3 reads CASSLKGRMNTEAFF. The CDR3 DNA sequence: TGTGCCAGCAGCTTAAAGGGACGGATGAACACTGAAGCTTTCTTT.

DNA for the CDR3: TGTGCCAGCAGCCGGTTAGAAGCAGATACGCAGTATTTT. Translation gives CASSRLEADTQYF. J is TRBJ2-3 and V is TRBV3-1; D uncertain. The CDR3 is 13 residues long. The V gene lost 4 bases and the J gene lost 4 bases, with 9 bases spanning the gap. Germline loops: CDR1 LGHDT, CDR2 YNNKEL (reference sequence).

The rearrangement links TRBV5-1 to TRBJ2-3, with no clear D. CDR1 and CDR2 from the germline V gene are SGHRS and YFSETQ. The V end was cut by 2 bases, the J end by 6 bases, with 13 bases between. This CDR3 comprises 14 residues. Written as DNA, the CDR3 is TGCGCCAGCAGCTTACAAAGGCCGCAGGATACGCAGTATTTT. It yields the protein CASSLQRPQDTQYF.

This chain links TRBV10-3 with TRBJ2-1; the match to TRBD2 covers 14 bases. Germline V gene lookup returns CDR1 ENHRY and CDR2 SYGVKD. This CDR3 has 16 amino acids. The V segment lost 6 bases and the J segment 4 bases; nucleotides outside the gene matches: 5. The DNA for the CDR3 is TGTGCCATCAGCGCAAGGACTAGCGGGGGGTACAATGAGCAGTTCTTC. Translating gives CAISARTSGGYNEQFF.

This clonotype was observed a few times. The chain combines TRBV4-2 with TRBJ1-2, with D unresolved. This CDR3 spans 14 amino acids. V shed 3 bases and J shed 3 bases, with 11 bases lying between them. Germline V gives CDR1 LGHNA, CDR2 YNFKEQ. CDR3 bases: TGTGCCAGCAGCCAGGGAAGGGAACACTATGGCTACACCTTC. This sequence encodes CASSQGREHYGYTF.